The 16 T cell receptor beta chains below all came from one sample that was sequenced in a study of Ad26.COV2.S vaccination and SARS-CoV-2 variants. Sequencing used immunoSEQ multiplex PCR; TCRdb keeps in-frame clones, though not all of them. The repertoire holds 300,000 to 400,000 clones, 75% to 90% seen once, with approximately 11% in the top ten. Treatment of the sample: around 19 received Ad26.COV2.S at low or high dose, single or two shots; about five received placebo; per-sample allocation not given. At day 63 after the first vaccine or placebo injection, samples were drawn. The sample here was peripheral blood, taken in a trial of Ad26.COV2.S vaccine versus placebo. The source is a person between 18 and 60 years old who received the Ad26.COV2.S COVID-19 vaccine or a placebo.

V is TRBV28 and J is TRBJ2-5; 7 bases are a match to TRBD1. The ends lost 5 bases at V and 1 base at J; junction bases unmatched: 7. Germline V lookup: CDR1 MDHEN, CDR2 SYDVKM. The CDR3 has 15 amino acids. CDR3 sequence (DNA): TGTGCCAGCAGTCGACCCGGGACAGCCCAAGAGACCCAGTACTTC. Its protein is CASSRPGTAQETQYF.

The CDR3 loop is CAIRKDRGITEAFF. The CDR3 bases are TGTGCCATCAGGAAGGACAGGGGGATTACTGAAGCTTTCTTT. This chain connects TRBV10-3 to TRBJ1-1; 10 positions agree with TRBD1. The CDR3 extends over 14 amino acids. Per the germline V gene, CDR1 is ENHRY and CDR2 is SYGVKD. Trimming at V came to 6 bases and at J to 5 bases, leaving 6 bases not matched to a gene.

V usage is TRBV18 and J usage is TRBJ1-5, with D possibly matching TRBD1 (6 bases). Trimming left V 2 bases short and J 8 bases short, with 13 bases between. The germline V gene has CDR1 KGHSH and CDR2 LQKENI. The CDR3 loop spans 14 amino acids. The CDR3 region has the DNA TGTGCCAGCTCACCAACAGGGTACGGGGAGCCCCAGCATTTT. Its translation: CASSPTGYGEPQHF. The full variable domain, its missing parts supplied by reference TRBV18 and TRBJ1-5, is NAGVMQNPRHLVRRRGQEARLRCSPMKGHSHVYWYRQLPEEGLKFMVYLQKENIIDESGMPKERFSAEFPKEGPSILRIQQVVRGDSAAYFCASSPTGYGEPQHFGDGTRLSIL.

V usage is TRBV13 and J usage is TRBJ1-6; 8 bases match TRBD1. This CDR3 is built from 16 residues. The junction had 9 bases not matched to a gene; V was cut back by 5 bases and J by 6 bases. CDR1 and CDR2 (germline): PRHDT, FYEKMQ (reference sequence). CDR3 coding DNA: TGTGCCAGCAGCACCGGGACAGGCTCGAGTAATTCACCCCTCCACTTT. It yields the protein CASSTGTGSSNSPLHF.

The V call is TRBV10-1, the J call TRBJ2-5, with TRBD2 matching 11 bases. This CDR3 has 15 amino acids. Germline CDR1 is WNHNN and CDR2 is SYGVQD (reference sequence). Trimming took 6 bases from V and 4 from J; bases not matched to a gene: 7. CDR3 protein: CASRITSGRRETQYF. The CDR3 DNA follows: TGCGCCAGCAGGATCACTAGCGGGAGACGAGAGACCCAGTACTTC.

Only one count was recorded for this clone. The chain is built from TRBV10-2 and TRBJ1-2; D is uncertain. Trimming left V 0 bases short and J 3 bases short, with 20 bases between. This CDR3 is 18 amino acids long. Germline CDR1 reads WSHSY; CDR2 reads SAAADI. The CDR3 spells CASSESGLEFRAHYGYTF. In nucleotides, the CDR3 is TGCGCCAGCAGTGAGTCGGGTTTAGAGTTCCGCGCGCACTATGGCTACACCTTC.

V usage is TRBV27 and J usage is TRBJ2-2; D remains unclear. V lost 4 bases, J lost 2 bases, and 5 bases lay in between. Germline V lookup: CDR1 MNHEY, CDR2 SMNVEV (reference sequence). CDR3 length: 13 amino acids. The CDR3: CASSWVNTGELFF. The CDR3 DNA follows: TGTGCCAGCAGTTGGGTTAACACCGGGGAGCTGTTTTTT.

The gene calls are TRBV19 and TRBJ2-3; D gene unclear. The CDR3 contains 15 residues. V was shortened by 7 bases and J by 0 bases, with 14 bases between the two germline ends. Germline lookup yields CDR1 LNHDA and CDR2 SQIVND (reference sequence). The chain's CDR3 is CASIMVPISTDTQYF. CDR3 in DNA: TGTGCCAGTATTATGGTCCCAATTAGCACAGATACGCAGTATTTT.

The V gene is TRBV19, the J gene TRBJ1-5; TRBD1 aligns across 7 bases. CDR3 size: 17 residues. The germline CDR1 and CDR2 sequences are LNHDA and SQIVND (reference sequence). Unmatched junction bases numbered 12, after V lost 7 bases and J lost 0 bases. The DNA of the CDR3 is TGTGCCAGTACCAGCTTCCGGGACAGCTATAGCAATCAGCCCCAGCATTTT. Translating gives CASTSFRDSYSNQPQHF.

The chain recombines TRBV7-2 with TRBJ2-7; possibly TRBD2 for D (5 bases). The CDR3 extends over 15 amino acids. Trimming pared 1 base from V and 5 bases from J, leaving 15 bases between. Germline assignment: CDR1 SGHTA and CDR2 FQGNSA. Here the CDR3 reads CASSLGPSRLNEQYF. CDR3 sequence (DNA): TGTGCCAGCAGCTTAGGTCCTAGCAGGCTGAACGAGCAGTACTTC.

This clone appeared a few times. The J gene is TRBJ2-1, the V gene TRBV27, with 8 bases that match TRBD2. The CDR3 is 14 residues long. The ends lost 3 bases at V and 12 bases at J; junction bases unmatched: 10. CDR1 MNHEY and CDR2 SMNVEV come from the germline V gene (reference sequence). The CDR3 is CASSLEGLEFGQFF. The CDR3 nucleotides are TGTGCCAGCAGTTTGGAGGGACTAGAATTTGGGCAGTTCTTC.

This rearrangement joins TRBV20-1 to TRBJ2-1, with D perhaps matching TRBD2 (6 bases). Germline CDR1 reads DFQATT; CDR2 reads SNEGSKA (reference sequence). Trimming pared 3 bases from V and 12 bases from J, leaving 15 bases between. This CDR3 has 12 residues. The CDR3 DNA is TGCAGTGCTAGTAGACTAGTGACCTTGCAGTTCTTC. Translating gives CSASRLVTLQFF.

This sequence joins TRBV7-2 and TRBJ2-5; D gene ambiguous. V was clipped by 3 bases and J by 2 bases, with 4 bases between them. CDR3 length: 12 residues. CDR1 and CDR2 from the germline V gene are SGHTA and FQGNSA. As DNA, the CDR3 is TGTGCCAGCAGCTTCCTGCAAGAGACCCAGTACTTC. This encodes CASSFLQETQYF.

This clone has a handful of counts. The chain employs TRBV2 and TRBJ1-5; 11 positions agree with TRBD1. Germline CDR1 SNHLY, CDR2 FYNNEI. This CDR3 region has 14 residues. V lost 3 bases, J lost 6 bases, and 1 base stayed unmatched. The CDR3 here is CASSEDRGLQPQHF. The CDR3 DNA sequence: TGTGCCAGCAGTGAGGACAGGGGGCTTCAGCCCCAGCATTTT.

The chain recombines TRBV4-1 with TRBJ1-3; D unclear. V lost 4 bases, J lost 2 bases, and 12 bases lay in between. Germline CDR1 MGHRA, CDR2 YSYEKL. This CDR3 contains 15 residues. Here the CDR3 reads CASSRSGETGNTIYF. CDR3 DNA sequence: TGCGCCAGCAGCCGATCCGGGGAAACTGGAAACACCATATATTTT.

This chain uses TRBV5-6 with TRBJ2-2, with TRBD1 as a possible D gene (5 bases). CDR3 length equals 16 residues. Germline V gene lookup returns CDR1 SGHDT and CDR2 YYEEEE. Trimming left V 5 bases short and J 6 bases short, with 20 bases between. CDR3: CASSLLGLGDPGELFF. The CDR3 DNA reads as TGTGCCAGCAGTCTTTTGGGGCTTGGGGATCCCGGGGAGCTGTTTTTT.